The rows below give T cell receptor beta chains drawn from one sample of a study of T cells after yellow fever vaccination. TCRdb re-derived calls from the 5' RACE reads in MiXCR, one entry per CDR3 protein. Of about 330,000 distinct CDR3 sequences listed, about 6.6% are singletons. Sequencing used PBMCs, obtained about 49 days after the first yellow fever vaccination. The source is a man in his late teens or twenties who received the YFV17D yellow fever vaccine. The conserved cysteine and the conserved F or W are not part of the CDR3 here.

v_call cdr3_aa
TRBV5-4 ASSGTSGGHSTDTQY
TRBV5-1 ASSRTVSSGANVLT
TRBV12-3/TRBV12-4 ASRTGLGQETQY
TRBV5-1 ASSPGLAPADTQY
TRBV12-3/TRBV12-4 ASSPGTGRDT
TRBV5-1 ASSLEAGGRGNEQF
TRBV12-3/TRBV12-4 ASSLGLAGRKTQY
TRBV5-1 ASSLGTPEGGYT
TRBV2 ASSAQGSSEAF
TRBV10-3 AISLGTSNRYEQY
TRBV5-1 ASSLVAKGLSGYT
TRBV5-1 ASSLTGVHEQF
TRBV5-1 ASSTRLDRAGSETQY
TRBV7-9 ASSSTGDGGYT
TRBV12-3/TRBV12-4 ASSSPWANYGYT
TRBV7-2 ASSSDGTGLQGH
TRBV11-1 ASSFAGSFTEAF
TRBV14 ASSPGNYGYT
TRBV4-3 ASSLQGGLEDTQY
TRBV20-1 SASGDTMNEQF
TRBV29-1 SVELDRRTGELF
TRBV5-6 ASSWGTASYGYT
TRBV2 ASSEWVNEQF
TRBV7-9 ASSLPWGGRNTGELF
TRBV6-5 ASSSLAGVAGVSGTQY